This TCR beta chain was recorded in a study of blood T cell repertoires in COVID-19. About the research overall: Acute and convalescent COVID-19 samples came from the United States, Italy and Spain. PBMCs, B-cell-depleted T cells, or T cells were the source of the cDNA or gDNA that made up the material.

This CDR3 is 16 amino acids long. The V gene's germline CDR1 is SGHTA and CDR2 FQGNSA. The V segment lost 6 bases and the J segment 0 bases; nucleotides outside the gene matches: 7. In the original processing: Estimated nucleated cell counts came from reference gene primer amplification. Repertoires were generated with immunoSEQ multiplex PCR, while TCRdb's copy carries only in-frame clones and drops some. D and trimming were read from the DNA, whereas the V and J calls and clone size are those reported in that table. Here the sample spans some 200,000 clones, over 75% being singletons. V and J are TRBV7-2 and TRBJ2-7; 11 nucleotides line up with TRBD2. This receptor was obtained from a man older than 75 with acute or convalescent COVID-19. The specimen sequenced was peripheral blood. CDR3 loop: CASRLVTSGSSYEQYF. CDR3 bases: TGTGCCAGCAGGCTCGTAACTAGCGGGAGCTCCTACGAGCAGTACTTC.